The clone carrying this TCR beta chain was seen at least ten times. CDR3 length: 13 amino acids. The germline CDR1 and CDR2 sequences are SGHRS and YFSETQ. The V gene end was trimmed by 3 bases and the J gene end by 7 bases; junction bases not matched to a gene: 4. The data belong to a study of regulatory T cells in long-lasting Graves disease. As for time point: persistent/refractory GD, antithyroid drugs over 5 years with positive TRAb. Researchers made the TCR library from RNA that was extracted from PBMCs. Peripheral blood, about 8.8 milliliters of it, was drawn into EDTA tubes. Construction of the TCR beta libraries employed iRepertoire HTBI primers in conjunction with Arm-PCR of CDR3 regions. TCRdb redid the calling of the multiplex PCR reads with MiXCR, one entry per CDR3 protein. The sample holds approximately 500,000 distinct CDR3 sequences, approximately 21% seen once.

V is TRBV5-1 and J is TRBJ1-2; 9 bases are shared with TRBD1. The TCR sequence derives from a female donor with Graves disease. Material: peripheral blood mononuclear cells (PBMCs), obtained when the disease was refractory, from a patient treated with antithyroid drugs. CDR3 sequence reads: CASSSDRGGGYTF. CDR3 DNA: TGCGCCAGCAGCTCGGACAGGGGTGGTGGCTACACCTTC.